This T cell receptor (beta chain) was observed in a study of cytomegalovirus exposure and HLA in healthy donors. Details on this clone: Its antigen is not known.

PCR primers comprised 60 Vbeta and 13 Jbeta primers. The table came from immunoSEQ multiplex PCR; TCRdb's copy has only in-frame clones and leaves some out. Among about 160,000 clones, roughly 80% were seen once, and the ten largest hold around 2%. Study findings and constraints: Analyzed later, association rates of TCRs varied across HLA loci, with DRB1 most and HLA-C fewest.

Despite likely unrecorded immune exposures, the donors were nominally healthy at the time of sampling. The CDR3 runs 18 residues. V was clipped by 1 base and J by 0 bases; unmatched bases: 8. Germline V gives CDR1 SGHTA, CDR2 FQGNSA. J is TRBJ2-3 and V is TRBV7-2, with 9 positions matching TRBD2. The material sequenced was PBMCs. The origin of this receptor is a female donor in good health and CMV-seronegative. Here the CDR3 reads CASSLVGIAGDSTDTQYF. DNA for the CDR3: TGTGCCAGCAGCTTAGTGGGGATAGCGGGGGACAGCACAGATACGCAGTATTTT. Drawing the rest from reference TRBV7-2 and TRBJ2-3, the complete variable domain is GAGVSQSPSNKVTEKGKDVELRCDPISGHTALYWYRQSLGQGLEFLIYFQGNSAPDKSGLPSDRFSAERTGGSVSTLTIQRTQQEDSAVYLCASSLVGIAGDSTDTQYFGPGTRLTVL.